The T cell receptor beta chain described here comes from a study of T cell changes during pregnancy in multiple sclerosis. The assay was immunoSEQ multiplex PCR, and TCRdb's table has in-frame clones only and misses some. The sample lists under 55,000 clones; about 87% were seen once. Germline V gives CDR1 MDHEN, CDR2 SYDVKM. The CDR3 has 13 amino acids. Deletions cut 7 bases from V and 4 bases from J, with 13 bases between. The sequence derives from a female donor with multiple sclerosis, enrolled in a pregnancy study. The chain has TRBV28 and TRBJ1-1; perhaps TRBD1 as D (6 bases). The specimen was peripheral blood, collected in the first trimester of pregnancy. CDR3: CASTLRGGTEAFF. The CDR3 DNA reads TGTGCCAGCACCCTTAGGGGGGGCACTGAAGCTTTCTTT.